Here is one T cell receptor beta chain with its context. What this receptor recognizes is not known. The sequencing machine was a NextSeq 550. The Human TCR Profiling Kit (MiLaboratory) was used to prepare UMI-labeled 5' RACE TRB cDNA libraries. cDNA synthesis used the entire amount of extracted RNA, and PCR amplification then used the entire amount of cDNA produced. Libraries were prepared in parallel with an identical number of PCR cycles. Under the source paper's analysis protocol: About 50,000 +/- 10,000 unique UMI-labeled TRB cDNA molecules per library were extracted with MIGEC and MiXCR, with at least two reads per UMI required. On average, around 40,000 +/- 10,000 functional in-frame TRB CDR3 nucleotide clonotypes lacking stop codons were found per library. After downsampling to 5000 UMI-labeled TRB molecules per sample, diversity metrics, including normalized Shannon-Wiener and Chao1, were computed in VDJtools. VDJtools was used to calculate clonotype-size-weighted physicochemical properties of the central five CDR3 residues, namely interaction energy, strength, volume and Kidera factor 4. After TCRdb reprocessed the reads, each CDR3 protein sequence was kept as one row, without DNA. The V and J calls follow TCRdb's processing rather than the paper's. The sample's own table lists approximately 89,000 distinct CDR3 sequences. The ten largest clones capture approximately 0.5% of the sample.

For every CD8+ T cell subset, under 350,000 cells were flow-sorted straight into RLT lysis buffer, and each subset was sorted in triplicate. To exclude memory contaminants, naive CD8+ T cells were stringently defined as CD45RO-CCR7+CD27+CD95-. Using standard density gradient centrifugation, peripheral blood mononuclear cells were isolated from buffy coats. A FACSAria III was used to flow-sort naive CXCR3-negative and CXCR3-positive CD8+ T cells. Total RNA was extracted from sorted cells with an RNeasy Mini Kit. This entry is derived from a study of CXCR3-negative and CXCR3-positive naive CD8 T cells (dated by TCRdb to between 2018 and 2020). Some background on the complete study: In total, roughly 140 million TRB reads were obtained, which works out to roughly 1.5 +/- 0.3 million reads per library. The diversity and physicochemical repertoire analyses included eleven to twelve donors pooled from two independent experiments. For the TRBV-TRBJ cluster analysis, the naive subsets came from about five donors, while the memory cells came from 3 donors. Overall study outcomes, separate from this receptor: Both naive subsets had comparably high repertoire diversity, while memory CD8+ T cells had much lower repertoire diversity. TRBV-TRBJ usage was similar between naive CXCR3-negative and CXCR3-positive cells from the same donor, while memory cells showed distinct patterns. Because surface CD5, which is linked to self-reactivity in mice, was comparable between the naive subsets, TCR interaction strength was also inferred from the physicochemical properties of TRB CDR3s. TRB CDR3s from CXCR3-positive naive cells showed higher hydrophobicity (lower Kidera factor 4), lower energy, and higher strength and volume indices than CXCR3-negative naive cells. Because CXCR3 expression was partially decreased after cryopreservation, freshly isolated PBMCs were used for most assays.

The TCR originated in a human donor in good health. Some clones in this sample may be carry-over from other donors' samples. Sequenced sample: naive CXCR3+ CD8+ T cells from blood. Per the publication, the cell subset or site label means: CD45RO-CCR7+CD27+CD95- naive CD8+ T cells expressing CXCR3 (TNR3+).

The CDR3 is CASNSGVNTEAFF. This sequence uses TRBV6-5 and TRBJ1-1. Counted from cysteine to phenylalanine, this CDR3 has 13 amino acids. No DNA sequence was recorded. For CDR1 and CDR2, the germline V gene lists MNHEY and SVGAGI.